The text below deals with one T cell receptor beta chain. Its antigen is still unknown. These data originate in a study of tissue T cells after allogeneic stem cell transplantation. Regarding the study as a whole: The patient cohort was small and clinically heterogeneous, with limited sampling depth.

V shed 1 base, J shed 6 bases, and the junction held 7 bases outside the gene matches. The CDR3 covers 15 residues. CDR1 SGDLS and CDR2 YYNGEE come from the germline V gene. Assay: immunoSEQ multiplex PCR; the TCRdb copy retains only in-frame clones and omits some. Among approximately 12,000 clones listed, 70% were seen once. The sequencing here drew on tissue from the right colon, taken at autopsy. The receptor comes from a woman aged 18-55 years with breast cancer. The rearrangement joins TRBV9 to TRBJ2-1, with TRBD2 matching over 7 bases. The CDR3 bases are TGTGCCAGCAGCGTAAGGGCCCTAGCGGCCAATGAGCAGTTCTTC. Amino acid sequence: CASSVRALAANEQFF.